One and the same sample provided the 32 T cell receptor beta chains below, sequenced in a study of OX40 agonist ivuxolimab in advanced cancers. Measured with immunoSEQ multiplex PCR; TCRdb has only the in-frame clones, and not every one. The sample has 60,000 to 90,000 clones; around 88% are singletons. The sequenced sample was CD4+ or CD8+ T cells sorted from blood, obtained in a trial of the OX40 agonist ivuxolimab. The receptors originated from an adult with an advanced solid tumor such as melanoma, head and neck, liver or kidney cancer.

This chain joins TRBV6-1 and TRBJ1-1; no firm D call. V lost 10 bases and J lost 0, with 12 bases in between. The CDR3 contains 13 residues. Germline CDR1 reads MNHNS; CDR2 reads SASEGT. The CDR3 DNA reads as TGTGCCATCGCCTATCGCGTGAACACTGAAGCTTTCTTT. It specifies CAIAYRVNTEAFF.

The rearrangement uses TRBV12-5 and TRBJ2-7, with 11 bases fitting TRBD2. The CDR3 sequence is 17 residues long. The ends lost 1 base at V and 2 bases at J; junction bases unmatched: 7. Germline assignment: CDR1 LGHNT and CDR2 FRNRAP. The CDR3 loop is CASGLARGLAAPYEQYF. The CDR3 nucleotides are TGTGCTAGTGGTTTGGCCAGGGGACTAGCGGCCCCCTACGAGCAGTACTTC. The whole variable domain, filled in from reference TRBV12-5 and TRBJ2-7, reads DARVTQTPRHKVTEMGQEVTMRCQPILGHNTVFWYRQTMMQGLELLAYFRNRAPLDDSGMPKDRFSAEMPDATLATLKIQPSEPRDSAVYFCASGLARGLAAPYEQYFGPGTRLTVT.

This clone was counted once. This chain uses TRBV5-5 with TRBJ2-3; 9 nucleotides agree with TRBD1. Germline-derived CDR1 and CDR2 are SGHKS and YYEKEE (reference sequence). V trimming: 3 bases; J trimming: 1 base; junction bases outside the gene matches: 0. The CDR3 has 14 amino acids. DNA for the CDR3: TGTGCCAGCAGCTGGACAGGGGGCACAGATACGCAGTATTTT. Its translation: CASSWTGGTDTQYF.

The chain is built from TRBV19 and TRBJ2-5, with D perhaps assigned TRBD1 or TRBD2 (5 bases each). Trimming took off 2 bases at V and 1 base at J, with 14 bases between the two ends. This CDR3 contains 16 residues. CDR1 and CDR2 (germline): LNHDA, SQIVND (reference sequence). The DNA of the CDR3 is TGTGCCAGTAGTATAAGGTGGAGAGGGGCCCAAGAGACCCAGTACTTC. It specifies CASSIRWRGAQETQYF.

The V call is TRBV5-5, the J call TRBJ2-7, with TRBD2 matching 7 bases. Trimming removed 0 bases from V and 7 bases from J; junction bases left unmatched: 1. The CDR3 totals 12 residues. In germline, CDR1 is SGHKS, CDR2 YYEKEE (reference sequence). The CDR3 region is CASSLAGREQYF. CDR3 DNA sequence: TGTGCCAGCAGCTTGGCCGGGAGGGAGCAGTACTTC. Drawing the rest from reference TRBV5-5 and TRBJ2-7, the complete variable domain is DAGVTQSPTHLIKTRGQQVTLRCSPISGHKSVSWYQQVLGQGPQFIFQYYEKEERGRGNFPDRFSARQFPNYSSELNVNALLLGDSALYLCASSLAGREQYFGPGTRLTVT.

The chain combines TRBV7-2 with TRBJ2-3; a weak D match, TRBD2 (5 bases). Germline loops: CDR1 SGHTA, CDR2 FQGNSA. Trimming took off 5 bases at V and 5 bases at J, with 8 bases between the two ends. The CDR3 loop spans 12 amino acids. The CDR3 spells CASSGRLDTQYF. As DNA, the CDR3 is TGTGCCAGCAGCGGGAGATTAGATACGCAGTATTTT.

This clone was detected once. The CDR3 DNA sequence: TGTGCCAGTAGTTTCGGACACGTAGATACGCAGTATTTT. Translating it yields CASSFGHVDTQYF. The chain combines TRBV19 with TRBJ2-3, with a possible D match to TRBD1 (5 bases). CDR1 LNHDA and CDR2 SQIVND come from the germline V gene (reference sequence). The V gene lost 5 bases and the J gene lost 5 bases, with 11 bases spanning the gap. CDR3 length: 13 amino acids.

The rearrangement uses TRBV29-1 and TRBJ2-5, with 7 bases that match TRBD1. This CDR3 region has 14 residues. J gave up 5 bases and V 0 bases, and 6 bases lay outside the gene matches. Germline V lookup: CDR1 SQVTM, CDR2 ANQGSEA. CDR3 sequence reads: CSVEEGQGDETQYF. Here the CDR3 DNA reads TGCAGCGTTGAAGAAGGGCAGGGGGATGAGACCCAGTACTTC.

The rearrangement joins TRBV2 to TRBJ2-1, with D perhaps given as TRBD1 or TRBD2 (6 bases each). V was cut by 1 base and J by 8 bases, with 15 bases left in between. The CDR3 is 15 residues long. CDR1 is SNHLY and CDR2 is FYNNEI in the germline V gene. CDR3 DNA: TGTGCCAGCAGTGAAGAGGGGGGTAGGGTCGATGAGCAGTTCTTC. Its translation: CASSEEGGRVDEQFF.

This chain links TRBV7-2 with TRBJ2-5; 7 nucleotides line up with TRBD1. The CDR3 loop spans 14 amino acids. J was trimmed by 5 bases and V by 5 bases; bases with no gene match: 8. Per germline, CDR1 SGHTA and CDR2 FQGNSA. CDR3 amino acids: CASSPRQGWETQYF. CDR3 nucleotide sequence: TGTGCCAGCAGCCCCCGACAGGGTTGGGAGACCCAGTACTTC.

This chain links TRBV18 with TRBJ2-1, with D possibly being TRBD2 (6 bases). Germline CDR1 reads KGHSH; CDR2 reads LQKENI. CDR3 length: 15 amino acids. Trimming removed 1 base from V and 7 bases from J, with 14 bases in between. CDR3 protein: CASSPQAGSSNEQFF. CDR3 DNA sequence: TGTGCCAGCTCACCACAGGCCGGGAGTTCAAATGAGCAGTTCTTC.

This clone was counted a single time. The chain recombines TRBV18 with TRBJ2-5; maybe TRBD2 (6 bases). V lost 3 bases and J lost 3, with 11 bases in between. The CDR3 runs 14 residues. Per germline, CDR1 KGHSH and CDR2 LQKENI. As DNA, the CDR3 is TGTGCCAGCTCACCTTGGACTACCGAAGAGACCCAGTACTTC. As protein: CASSPWTTEETQYF.

The V and J genes are TRBV19 and TRBJ2-3, with 8 bases matching TRBD2. J gave up 4 bases and V 0 bases, and 3 bases lay outside the gene matches. The CDR3 runs 15 residues. The V gene's germline CDR1 is LNHDA and CDR2 SQIVND (reference sequence). CDR3 coding DNA: TGTGCCAGTAGTATAGAGAGACTAGCGTCAGATACGCAGTATTTT. This sequence encodes CASSIERLASDTQYF.

J is TRBJ1-2 and V is TRBV6-1; 7 bases are shared with TRBD1. In germline, CDR1 is MNHNS, CDR2 SASEGT. The CDR3 loop spans 13 amino acids. Trimming removed 6 bases from V and 3 bases from J; junction bases left unmatched: 4. The CDR3 nucleotides are TGTGCCAGCAGGATCGACAGGGACTATGGCTACACCTTC. Residues: CASRIDRDYGYTF.

The chain uses TRBV2 and TRBJ2-5; D call uncertain. Trimming removed 4 bases at V and 1 base at J, with 13 bases between. CDR1 is SNHLY and CDR2 is FYNNEI in the germline V gene. The CDR3 extends over 15 amino acids. CDR3 sequence: CASSAGLAAQETQYF. CDR3 in DNA: TGTGCCAGCAGTGCAGGATTAGCTGCCCAAGAGACCCAGTACTTC. Combining the CDR3 with reference TRBV2 and TRBJ2-5 gives the whole variable domain EPEVTQTPSHQVTQMGQEVILRCVPISNHLYFYWYRQILGQKVEFLVSFYNNEISEKSEIFDDQFSVERPDGSNFTLKIRSTKLEDSAMYFCASSAGLAAQETQYFGPGTRLLVL.

The rearrangement uses TRBV11-3 and TRBJ2-7; D is unclear. The CDR3 has 15 amino acids. The germline V gene encodes CDR1 SGHNT and CDR2 YENEEA. Trimming cost V 5 bases and J 0 bases, with 14 bases left between them. The CDR3 DNA sequence: TGTGCCAGCAGCCCACCCGGTTTAAGCTCCTACGAGCAGTACTTC. Translating it yields CASSPPGLSSYEQYF.

This clone was detected only a few times. The V and J genes are TRBV7-9 and TRBJ1-1; unclear D gene. The CDR3 is 14 amino acids. Per the germline V gene, CDR1 is SEHNR and CDR2 is FQNEAQ (reference sequence). The V and J ends lost 0 bases and 7 bases respectively, with 12 bases between them. CDR3 nucleotides: TGTGCCAGCAGCTTAGCGAACCAAAATAGTGAAGCTTTCTTT. Translating it yields CASSLANQNSEAFF.

The chain recombines TRBV6-1 with TRBJ1-3; no definite D call. Per germline, CDR1 MNHNS and CDR2 SASEGT. Trimming pared 10 bases from V and 2 bases from J, leaving 12 bases between. The CDR3 consists of 13 residues. The CDR3 loop reads CATETTPGNTIYF. The CDR3 nucleotides are TGTGCCACTGAGACCACTCCTGGAAACACCATATATTTT.

The chain carries TRBV7-2 and TRBJ2-5, with 7 bases identical to TRBD2. With 5 bases clipped from V and 4 bases from J, the junction kept 10 bases outside the gene matches. CDR1 and CDR2 from the germline V gene are SGHTA and FQGNSA. The CDR3 runs to 15 residues. Here the CDR3 reads CASSPQSGDRETQYF. CDR3 DNA sequence: TGTGCCAGCAGCCCCCAAAGCGGGGACCGAGAGACCCAGTACTTC.

The chain's CDR3 is CASSVQGNTGELFF. The CDR3 DNA is TGTGCCAGCAGCGTACAGGGAAACACCGGGGAGCTGTTTTTT. This sequence joins TRBV9 and TRBJ2-2, with a possible D match to TRBD1 (5 bases). Trimming pared 1 base from V and 2 bases from J, leaving 6 bases between. Germline CDR1 reads SGDLS; CDR2 reads YYNGEE. This CDR3 has 14 amino acids. Variable domain in full (rest from reference TRBV9 and TRBJ2-2): DSGVTQTPKHLITATGQRVTLRCSPRSGDLSVYWYQQSLDQGLQFLIQYYNGEERAKGNILERFSAQQFPDLHSELNLSSLELGDSALYFCASSVQGNTGELFFGEGSRLTVL.

The chain carries TRBV5-1 and TRBJ2-5, with 9 bases lining up with TRBD2. The junction had 3 bases not matched to a gene; V was cut back by 4 bases and J by 2 bases. This CDR3 has 14 residues. Germline CDR1 is SGHRS and CDR2 is YFSETQ. The DNA for the CDR3 is TGCGCCAGCAGCAGCGGGGGGCGGCAAGAGACCCAGTACTTC. It yields the protein CASSSGGRQETQYF.

J is TRBJ2-7 and V is TRBV19; D is tentatively TRBD1 or TRBD2 (6 bases each). The CDR3 is 15 amino acids. V was clipped by 1 base and J by 4 bases, with 14 bases between them. Germline CDR1 LNHDA, CDR2 SQIVND (reference sequence). The chain's CDR3 is CASSIGPGDWYEQYF. DNA for the CDR3: TGTGCCAGTAGTATAGGGCCAGGGGACTGGTACGAGCAGTACTTC. The full variable domain, completed using reference TRBV19 and TRBJ2-7, is DGGITQSPKYLFRKEGQNVTLSCEQNLNHDAMYWYRQDPGQGLRLIYYSQIVNDFQKGDIAEGYSVSREKKESFPLTVTSAQKNPTAFYLCASSIGPGDWYEQYFGPGTRLTVT.

The chain couples TRBV6-1 to TRBJ2-7, with D possibly being TRBD1 or TRBD2 (5 bases each). The V gene lost 7 bases and the J gene lost 7 bases, with 20 bases spanning the gap. CDR1 is MNHNS and CDR2 is SASEGT in the germline V gene. The CDR3 is 14 amino acids. This CDR3 is CASKGTVDLGEQYF. The DNA of the CDR3 is TGTGCCAGCAAGGGGACGGTCGATCTGGGGGAGCAGTACTTC.

The chain uses TRBV5-1 and TRBJ2-7; 8 bases match TRBD2. J lost 2 bases, V lost 5 bases, and 6 bases had no gene match. From germline, CDR1 is SGHRS and CDR2 YFSETQ. The CDR3 is made up of 14 amino acids. DNA of the CDR3: TGCGCCAGCAGTCAGAGCGGGAGTCCCTACGAGCAGTACTTC. Protein: CASSQSGSPYEQYF.

The chain is built from TRBV5-6 and TRBJ1-1; D remains ambiguous. In germline, CDR1 is SGHDT, CDR2 YYEEEE. The CDR3 extends over 13 amino acids. With 4 bases removed from V and 2 bases from J, the gap between germline ends came to 9 bases. The CDR3 region is CASSEDVNTEAFF. The CDR3, as DNA: TGTGCCAGCAGCGAGGACGTCAACACTGAAGCTTTCTTT.

The chain recombines TRBV2 with TRBJ1-1, with no clear D. CDR1 is SNHLY and CDR2 is FYNNEI in the germline V gene. The CDR3 sequence is 16 residues long. V lost 5 bases to trimming and J lost 5 bases, with 21 bases between them. The CDR3 spells CASSYLDPQVGTEAFF. The DNA for the CDR3 is TGTGCCAGCAGTTACTTGGACCCTCAAGTTGGGACTGAAGCTTTCTTT.

The chain uses TRBV5-4 and TRBJ1-2; D not resolved. The CDR3 is 15 amino acids. Looked up from germline, CDR1 is SGHNT and CDR2 is YYREEE (reference sequence). V was shortened by 4 bases and J by 1 base, with 14 bases between the two germline ends. The CDR3 DNA is TGTGCCAGCAGCCCGGACCGAGGACTTAACTATGGCTACACCTTC. Protein: CASSPDRGLNYGYTF.

The chain is built from TRBV27 and TRBJ1-3; the D gene is possibly TRBD1 (5 bases). Trimming took off 5 bases at V and 2 bases at J, with 10 bases between the two ends. There are 14 residues in the CDR3. Germline-derived CDR1 and CDR2 are MNHEY and SMNVEV (reference sequence). DNA of the CDR3: TGTGCCAGCAGTCCCGGGACGGCTGGAAACACCATATATTTT. Protein product: CASSPGTAGNTIYF.

The chain combines TRBV2 with TRBJ2-3; D unresolved. Germline-derived CDR1 and CDR2 are SNHLY and FYNNEI. Between the trimmed V and J ends, which lost 4 bases and 8 bases, there was a span of 10 bases. There are 12 residues in the CDR3. This chain's CDR3 is CASSGDDGTQYF. The CDR3 nucleotides are TGTGCCAGCAGTGGCGATGATGGTACGCAGTATTTT.

The rearrangement links TRBV9 to TRBJ1-1; D possibly corresponds to TRBD1 (5 bases). Looked up from germline, CDR1 is SGDLS and CDR2 is YYNGEE. V lost 0 bases and J lost 1, with 13 bases in between. The CDR3 consists of 16 residues. CDR3 loop: CASSVGGEVRNTEAFF. The CDR3 nucleotides read TGTGCCAGCAGCGTAGGGGGGGAGGTACGGAACACTGAAGCTTTCTTT.

The V and J genes are TRBV11-2 and TRBJ2-3, with 8 bases identical to TRBD2. V was clipped by 3 bases and J by 3 bases; unmatched bases: 5. Germline loops: CDR1 SGHAT, CDR2 FQNNGV. This CDR3 contains 15 residues. The CDR3, as DNA: TGTGCCAGCAGCTTTCCGGGGGGGAGGACAGATACGCAGTATTTT. Its protein is CASSFPGGRTDTQYF.

This chain uses TRBV5-1 with TRBJ2-3; D gene uncertain. There are 15 residues in the CDR3. Germline CDR1 SGHRS, CDR2 YFSETQ. The germline V and J ends were trimmed by 4 bases and 0 bases, with 12 bases remaining between them. DNA of the CDR3: TGCGCCAGCAGCGCTACTGCGCACAGCACAGATACGCAGTATTTT. Protein sequence: CASSATAHSTDTQYF. The whole variable domain, filled in from reference TRBV5-1 and TRBJ2-3, reads KAGVTQTPRYLIKTRGQQVTLSCSPISGHRSVSWYQQTPGQGLQFLFEYFSETQRNKGNFPGRFSGRQFSNSRSEMNVSTLELGDSALYLCASSATAHSTDTQYFGPGTRLTVL.